This is a list of T cell receptor beta chains from one sample in a study of blood T cell repertoires in COVID-19. Clones were read by immunoSEQ multiplex PCR, and TCRdb kept only the in-frame ones, dropping some. The table records about 150,000 clones, around four fifths of them present only once. Sequences were obtained from PBMCs or T cells enriched from blood (not recorded which). These TCRs come from a woman in her forties or fifties who had recovered from COVID-19. Both conserved end residues are part of each CDR3. Fields, in order: V gene, J gene, CDR3 protein.

v_call: TRBV6-5
j_call: TRBJ2-5
cdr3_aa: CASSYSYLQETQYF

v_call: TRBV29-1
j_call: TRBJ1-1
cdr3_aa: CSGHRVGGTEAFF

v_call: TRBV5-4
j_call: TRBJ2-1
cdr3_aa: CASSLRQGRADEQFF

v_call: TRBV5-1
j_call: TRBJ1-6
cdr3_aa: CASSPPKEGSPLHF

v_call: TRBV11-2
j_call: TRBJ2-3
cdr3_aa: CASSRTGFRDTQYF

v_call: TRBV28
j_call: TRBJ1-5
cdr3_aa: CASSGPRGDQPQHF

v_call: TRBV6-5
j_call: TRBJ2-7
cdr3_aa: CASSYLGLAGAEQYF

v_call: TRBV7-3
j_call: TRBJ2-1
cdr3_aa: CASSLITALNEQFF

v_call: TRBV6-5
j_call: TRBJ1-1
cdr3_aa: CASRGWSNTEAFF

v_call: TRBV19
j_call: TRBJ1-5
cdr3_aa: CASSIEGPNQPQHF

v_call: TRBV5-4
j_call: TRBJ1-4
cdr3_aa: CASSRGTEYEKLFF